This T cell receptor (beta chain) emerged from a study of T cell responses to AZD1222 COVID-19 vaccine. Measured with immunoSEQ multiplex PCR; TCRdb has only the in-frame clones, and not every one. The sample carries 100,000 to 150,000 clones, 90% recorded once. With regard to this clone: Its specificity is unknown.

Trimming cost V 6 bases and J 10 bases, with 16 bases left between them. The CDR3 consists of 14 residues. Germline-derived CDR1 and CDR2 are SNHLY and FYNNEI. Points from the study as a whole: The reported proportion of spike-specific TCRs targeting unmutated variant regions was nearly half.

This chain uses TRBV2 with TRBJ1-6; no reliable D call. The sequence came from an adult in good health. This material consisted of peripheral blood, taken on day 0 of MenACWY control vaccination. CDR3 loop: CASREASEGSPLHF. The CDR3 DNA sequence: TGTGCCAGCAGGGAGGCCAGTGAAGGCTCACCCCTCCACTTT.